This T cell receptor (beta chain) was recovered during a study of prognosis after radiotherapy for stage I lung cancer (dated by TCRdb to about 2021). Turning to the overall study: Around 19 stage I NSCLC patients were enrolled in Nanjing, China, between 2018 and January 2019. The patients included 12 to 15 who had newly diagnosed primary stage I lung tumors, along with roughly 5 others who had oligometastatic NSCLC after their primary tumor had been surgically resected. All patients were regarded as medically inoperable, because of comorbidities in roughly twelve patients and refusal of surgery in roughly seven patients. The cohort included about twelve men and roughly 6 women, with a median age of roughly 74 years and a range of roughly 53 to 85 years. Squamous cell carcinoma histology was identified in over five patients, and adenocarcinoma histology was identified in twelve patients. SBRT was delivered in 3 to 5 fractions with a biologically effective dose of at least 100 Gy, and image-guided IMRT or VMAT was used for delivery. In every patient, SBRT was given without any concurrent therapy. After SBRT, distant metastases developed in about 20% of the 19 patients at a median of approximately seven months, while the remaining 15 patients had no significant progression. Peripheral blood TCR beta repertoires were profiled in stage I NSCLC patients before and after stereotactic body radiotherapy, and the repertoires were related to distant failure. A total of roughly 40 blood samples from 20 or so patients were sequenced, with one sample obtained before and one obtained after SBRT for each patient.

This clonotype came up a few times. This clone's antigen is unknown. Base qualities were left out, and no much larger clone turns up one base away. No patient had a history of other malignancies or prior chemotherapy or radiotherapy, and all had node-negative disease on CT and PET/CT. At each of two time points, around 6 milliliters of peripheral venous blood were collected into EDTA tubes. PBMCs were isolated by Ficoll-Paque Plus density-gradient centrifugation. Samples were stored at -80°C immediately after collection until analysis. Study-level results and caveats: Differences in TRBV and TRBJ usage frequencies by metastasis status were reportedly observed in two V genes at baseline and in several V and two J genes after SBRT. After SBRT, the count of unique TCR clones dropped from a median of roughly 10,000 beforehand to roughly 7,000 afterward (Wilcoxon paired P=0.011). Post-SBRT Shannon entropy and its change from baseline were lower in patients who developed distant metastases; baseline Shannon entropy was not associated with metastases. No adjustment for multiple comparisons was applied to any of the reported P values. Whether the expanded TCR clones were tumor-specific was not determined. The study was limited by its small cohort and short follow-up, and the findings require independent validation.

Cut back by 5 bases and 0 bases, the V and J ends lie 11 bases apart. The germline V gene (reference sequence) gives CDR1 as LNHDA and CDR2 as SQIVND. The CDR3 covers 14 residues, taking in both the cysteine and the phenylalanine. Here the CDR3 DNA is all that survives: 42 bases in frame from base 1. Two rounds of multiplex PCR were performed to amplify the TCR beta CDR3 region from genomic DNA. In the first round of PCR, primers specific to each TRBV and TRBJ gene were used, and the primer sequences are filed in Chinese patent CN105087789A. Universal primers were used in the second PCR round. The Roche High Pure PCR Template Preparation Kit was used to extract genomic DNA from frozen PBMCs. An Illumina HiSeq 3000 was used to sequence the libraries paired-end with 151 bp reads. The original methods were these. CutAdapt was used to discard raw reads that did not contain the multiplex PCR primer sequences. Using PEAR, the high-quality paired reads were merged into contigs. TRB V, D and J gene segments were assigned to each contig with MiXCR by alignment to reference sequences. To remove sequencing errors, CDR3 sequences were clustered according to base quality and sequence similarity. Shannon entropy normalized by the natural log of productive TCR sequence number was used as the measure of diversity. To get clonality, Shannon entropy was divided by the natural log of the number of unique clonotypes, and that result was subtracted from one. Progression-free survival cut-offs for repertoire metrics were chosen using the Youden index of ROC curves, with analyses run in R 3.5.3. The public reads were reprocessed in TCRdb via fastp at Q25 and MiXCR, keeping in-frame beta chains. Entries that share a CDR3 protein sequence are merged under the most common genes and DNA. None of the V and J calls come from the authors' own analysis; TCRdb made them. Here the sample has over 25,000 distinct CDR3 sequences; 35% to 55% occur a single time. Jointly, the top ten make up 15% of the sample.

The origin of this receptor is a donor aged 50 or older with non-small cell lung cancer. The chain was built from TRBV19 and TRBJ2-7; the D gene cannot be resolved reliably. The source material was PBMCs, sampled before or after stereotactic body radiation therapy (not recorded which). The DNA sequence is given as TGTGCCAGTAGTTTGGCAGGTAACTCCTACGAGCAGTACTTC. Its translation reads: CASSLAGNSYEQYF.